What follows are 30 T cell receptor beta chains derived from one specimen sequenced in a study of CD8 T cells in ankylosing spondylitis. Each CDR3 protein gets one entry after TCRdb re-called the 5' RACE reads with MiXCR. The table records roughly 90,000 distinct CDR3 sequences, 8% to 10% of them present only once. Material for sequencing was blood, either unsorted or a sorted T cell fraction (not recorded which). The receptors derive from a male donor with ankylosing spondylitis or in good health (not recorded which).

V is TRBV10-3 and J is TRBJ1-4; no reliable D call. Trimming pared 0 bases from V and 14 bases from J, leaving 13 bases between. Per germline, CDR1 ENHRY and CDR2 SYGVKD. The CDR3 contains 13 residues. CDR3 protein: CAISESLLTVLFF. The DNA of the CDR3 is TGTGCCATCAGTGAGTCGCTCCTCACGGTCCTGTTTTTT.

The table lists this clonotype with many counts. This chain joins TRBV20-1 and TRBJ2-7, with 9 nucleotides matching TRBD1. The V segment lost 3 bases and the J segment 2 bases; nucleotides outside the gene matches: 5. The CDR3 consists of 14 residues. The germline V gene encodes CDR1 DFQATT and CDR2 SNEGSKA (reference sequence). The CDR3: CSASKGDRAYEQYF. The CDR3 DNA sequence: TGCAGTGCTAGTAAGGGGGACAGGGCCTACGAGCAGTACTTC.

This clonotype was seen at least ten times. V usage is TRBV10-3 and J usage is TRBJ2-5, with D possibly being TRBD2 (6 bases). V was trimmed by 4 bases and J by 2 bases, leaving 8 bases between them. Germline CDR1 is ENHRY and CDR2 is SYGVKD. The CDR3 covers 13 residues. The CDR3, as DNA: TGTGCCATCAGTGCCGGGAGTCAAGAGACCCAGTACTTC. Amino acid sequence: CAISAGSQETQYF.

In this sample, this clonotype turned up many times. This chain joins TRBV12-3 or TRBV12-4 and TRBJ2-3; 7 nucleotides match TRBD2. V trimming: 5 bases; J trimming: 6 bases; junction bases outside the gene matches: 8. The CDR3 contains 14 residues. The CDR3 reads CASSPGRGGDTQYF. The CDR3 bases are TGTGCCAGCAGTCCGGGACGGGGAGGGGATACGCAGTATTTT.

This clonotype was observed many times. This rearrangement joins TRBV14 to TRBJ2-3; 14 positions agree with TRBD2. Trimming cost V 4 bases and J 4 bases; bases outside gene matches: 7. The CDR3 is made up of 17 amino acids. In germline, CDR1 is SGHDN, CDR2 FVKESK. The CDR3 is CASSPWTSGRSSDTQYF. CDR3 coding DNA: TGTGCCAGCAGCCCCTGGACTAGCGGGAGGAGTTCAGATACGCAGTATTTT.

In this sample, this clonotype turned up many times. The chain is built from TRBV19 and TRBJ2-7, with 9 nucleotides matching TRBD2. The CDR3 runs to 16 residues. V lost 4 bases to trimming and J lost 3 bases; unmatched junction nucleotides: 10. CDR1 LNHDA and CDR2 SQIVND come from the germline V gene (reference sequence). Here the CDR3 reads CASSTSRLAESYEQYF. For the CDR3, the DNA is TGTGCCAGTAGTACATCAAGACTAGCGGAGAGCTACGAGCAGTACTTC.

Ten or more counts support this clonotype. V and J are TRBV29-1 and TRBJ2-5; 8 nucleotides match TRBD2. Germline V gene data show CDR1 as SQVTM and CDR2 as ANQGSEA. V was pared by 7 bases and J by 1 base, with 2 bases of the junction left unmatched. The CDR3 sequence is 12 residues long. The CDR3 nucleotides are TGCAGCGGTCGGGGGGGCCAAGAGACCCAGTACTTC. It yields the protein CSGRGGQETQYF. The variable domain in full, with the rest retrieved from reference TRBV29-1 and TRBJ2-5, is SAVISQKPSRDICQRGTSLTIQCQVDSQVTMMFWYRQQPGQSLTLIATANQGSEATYESGFVIDKFPISRPNLTFSTLTVSNMSPEDSSIYLCSGRGGQETQYFGPGTRLLVL.

This clonotype was picked up many times. This chain links TRBV20-1 with TRBJ2-3, with TRBD1 matching over 8 bases. The germline gives CDR1 DFQATT, CDR2 SNEGSKA (reference sequence). CDR3 length: 17 amino acids. V shed 2 bases and J 2 bases; nucleotides not matched to a gene: 12. CDR3 in DNA: TGCAGTGCTAGACAGGGGGCGCAATCCCTCTACACAGATACGCAGTATTTT. Translating gives CSARQGAQSLYTDTQYF.

In its sample, this clonotype was seen many times. The genes are TRBV6-5 and TRBJ2-7, with 7 bases fitting TRBD1. From germline, CDR1 is MNHEY and CDR2 SVGAGI. The CDR3 contains 12 residues. The ends lost 5 bases at V and 5 bases at J; junction bases unmatched: 3. CDR3 amino acids: CASSKQGNEQYF. The DNA of the CDR3 is TGTGCCAGCAGTAAACAGGGGAACGAGCAGTACTTC.

This chain joins TRBV11-2 and TRBJ2-5; D possibly corresponds to TRBD2 (6 bases). This CDR3 has 15 residues. Germline values: CDR1 SGHAT, CDR2 FQNNGV. V lost 4 bases to trimming and J lost 1 base, with 13 bases between them. The DNA of the CDR3 is TGTGCCAGCAGCTGGGACTTTAGCGGCCAAGAGACCCAGTACTTC. This sequence encodes CASSWDFSGQETQYF.

The chain recombines TRBV5-6 with TRBJ2-5; maybe TRBD2 (6 bases). Germline CDR1 is SGHDT and CDR2 is YYEEEE. CDR3 length: 15 amino acids. V dropped 3 bases and J dropped 1 base, with 13 bases sitting between them. DNA of the CDR3: TGTGCCAGCAGCTCATCCCTAGCGACCCAAGAGACCCAGTACTTC. It yields the protein CASSSSLATQETQYF.

This chain uses TRBV12-3 or TRBV12-4 with TRBJ2-5; D remains ambiguous. CDR3 length: 12 amino acids. Trimming pared 5 bases from V and 2 bases from J, leaving 6 bases between. CDR3 in amino acids: CASSRWQETQYF. In nucleotides, the CDR3 is TGTGCCAGCAGTCGATGGCAAGAGACCCAGTACTTC.

This clonotype was seen repeatedly, ten times or more. The rearrangement joins TRBV20-1 to TRBJ2-2; D might be TRBD1 or TRBD2, each matching 5 bases. The CDR3 is made up of 14 amino acids. Trimming took off 3 bases at V and 3 bases at J, with 11 bases between the two ends. The V gene's germline CDR1 is DFQATT and CDR2 SNEGSKA (reference sequence). CDR3 sequence (DNA): TGCAGTGCTAGTCCGGGACCGTACACCGGGGAGCTGTTTTTT. Its protein is CSASPGPYTGELFF.

This chain joins TRBV6-2 or TRBV6-3 and TRBJ1-4; no reliable D call. The CDR3 runs to 14 residues. V was clipped by 2 bases and J by 6 bases, with 10 bases between them. The germline gives CDR1 MNHEY, CDR2 SVGEGT. CDR3 residues: CASSYDGIHEKLFF. The CDR3 coding sequence is TGTGCCAGCAGTTACGACGGGATCCATGAAAAACTGTTTTTT.

This clonotype was detected ten times or more. This rearrangement joins TRBV18 to TRBJ2-7; 10 bases line up with TRBD1. The CDR3 has 15 amino acids. V trimming: 3 bases; J trimming: 3 bases; junction bases outside the gene matches: 5. CDR1 and CDR2 from the germline V gene are KGHSH and LQKENI. Here the CDR3 DNA reads TGTGCCAGCTCACCGGGACAGGGGAGCCTCTACGAGCAGTACTTC. Translated, it gives CASSPGQGSLYEQYF. The variable domain in full, completed from reference TRBV18 and TRBJ2-7, reads NAGVMQNPRHLVRRRGQEARLRCSPMKGHSHVYWYRQLPEEGLKFMVYLQKENIIDESGMPKERFSAEFPKEGPSILRIQQVVRGDSAAYFCASSPGQGSLYEQYFGPGTRLTVT.

This clonotype was observed many times. The chain links TRBV10-2 to TRBJ2-1; TRBD2 matches at 13 bases. The V segment lost 4 bases and the J segment 0 bases; nucleotides outside the gene matches: 0. In germline, CDR1 is WSHSY, CDR2 SAAADI. The length of the CDR3 is 16 residues. CDR3 in DNA: TGCGCCAGCAGTGGGACTAGCGGGAGCTCCTACAATGAGCAGTTCTTC. As protein: CASSGTSGSSYNEQFF.

This clonotype was detected only a few times. The CDR3 region is CASSETASGEYIQYF. CDR3 bases: TGTGCCAGTAGTGAAACGGCTAGCGGGGAATACATTCAGTACTTC. V and J are TRBV19 and TRBJ2-4; 9 bases map to TRBD2. This CDR3 is 15 amino acids long. The ends lost 5 bases at V and 8 bases at J; junction bases unmatched: 10. CDR1 is LNHDA, CDR2 SQIVND, per germline (reference sequence).

At least ten counts were recorded for this clonotype. In DNA, the CDR3 is TGTGCCAGCAGCTTACTGGGACTAGCTCACACCGGGGAGCTGTTTTTT. It specifies CASSLLGLAHTGELFF. The chain links TRBV7-2 to TRBJ2-2; 9 nucleotides agree with TRBD2. Germline loops: CDR1 SGHTA, CDR2 FQGNSA. Trimming removed 2 bases from V and 3 bases from J; junction bases left unmatched: 4. This CDR3 spans 16 amino acids.

In this sample, this clonotype turned up many times. The chain employs TRBV5-4 and TRBJ1-2; D gene ambiguous. This CDR3 has 12 residues. Per the germline V gene, CDR1 is SGHNT and CDR2 is YYREEE (reference sequence). V dropped 0 bases and J dropped 3 bases, with 3 bases sitting between them. The CDR3: CASSLEDYGYTF. CDR3 in DNA: TGTGCCAGCAGCTTGGAAGACTATGGCTACACCTTC.

The chain is built from TRBV6-2 or TRBV6-3 and TRBJ1-6; TRBD1 matches at 8 bases. The V gene's germline CDR1 is MNHEY and CDR2 SVGEGT. The V and J ends lost 8 bases and 7 bases, in that order; junction bases with no gene match: 19. The length of the CDR3 is 18 residues. The CDR3 loop is CASRPFGVGQGLNSPLHF. The CDR3, as DNA: TGTGCCAGCCGCCCTTTTGGAGTTGGACAGGGCCTGAATTCACCCCTCCACTTT.

This clonotype was observed at least ten times. The chain couples TRBV27 to TRBJ2-3, with TRBD1 matching 12 bases. The CDR3 runs 15 residues. CDR1 MNHEY and CDR2 SMNVEV come from the germline V gene (reference sequence). Trimming removed 5 bases from V and 6 bases from J; junction bases left unmatched: 6. CDR3 amino acids: CASSTGTGGRDTQYF. CDR3 nucleotide sequence: TGTGCCAGCAGTACTGGGACAGGGGGCAGGGATACGCAGTATTTT.

This clonotype was counted ten times or more. This chain uses TRBV7-9 with TRBJ2-7; the D is unclear. The length of the CDR3 is 11 residues. The germline gives CDR1 SEHNR, CDR2 FQNEAQ (reference sequence). Trimming pared 5 bases from V and 7 bases from J, leaving 9 bases between. CDR3 DNA: TGTGCCAGCAGCCCCCTCTTGGAGCAGTACTTC. It yields the protein CASSPLLEQYF.

This clonotype was detected many times. This chain uses TRBV7-2 with TRBJ2-1; weak D call: TRBD2 (7 bases). Trimming removed 4 bases at V and 4 bases at J, with 14 bases between. The V gene's germline CDR1 is SGHTA and CDR2 FQGNSA. The CDR3 runs 15 residues. Written as DNA, the CDR3 is TGTGCCAGCAGCTCGAGGGGGGGGGCATACAATGAGCAGTTCTTC. Translation gives CASSSRGGAYNEQFF.

Ten or more counts support this clonotype. The V call is TRBV6-5, the J call TRBJ2-7; no clear D. Germline CDR1 MNHEY, CDR2 SVGAGI. V lost 9 bases and J 5 bases, leaving 14 bases between the germline ends. This CDR3 is 12 amino acids long. Here the CDR3 DNA reads TGTGCCAGTGGCCTTAGAGTCAACGAGCAGTACTTC. Protein sequence: CASGLRVNEQYF.

This clonotype was found many times. This chain uses TRBV18 with TRBJ2-2, with D possibly being TRBD1 (5 bases). Germline V gene data show CDR1 as KGHSH and CDR2 as LQKENI. The V end was cut by 1 base, the J end by 4 bases, with 7 bases between. The CDR3 spans 14 residues. Here the CDR3 reads CASSPLQGTGELFF. The CDR3 nucleotides read TGTGCCAGCTCACCACTTCAGGGCACCGGGGAGCTGTTTTTT.

This clonotype was observed a few times. The rearrangement links TRBV4-3 to TRBJ1-6; TRBD1 agrees at 9 bases. V gave up 1 base and J gave up 13 bases; unmatched junction bases: 5. Germline CDR1 and CDR2: LGHNA and YSLEER. CDR3 length: 14 amino acids. CDR3 in DNA: TGCGCCAGCAGCCAAGGGGGACAGGGATTTCCCCTCCACTTT. Its protein product is CASSQGGQGFPLHF.

The V and J genes are TRBV24-1 and TRBJ2-1; D possibly matches TRBD1 or TRBD2 (6 bases each). CDR3 size: 15 residues. V was cut by 6 bases and J by 1 base, with 12 bases left in between. CDR1 and CDR2 (germline): KGHDR, SFDVKD. CDR3 coding DNA: TGTGCCACCAGTAGGGGGGACGCTTCCTACAATGAGCAGTTCTTC. Translating gives CATSRGDASYNEQFF.

This clonotype was detected many times. The J gene is TRBJ2-7, the V gene TRBV27; D may be TRBD1 (6 bases). CDR1 is MNHEY and CDR2 is SMNVEV in the germline V gene (reference sequence). V dropped 6 bases and J dropped 2 bases, with 14 bases sitting between them. The CDR3 has 14 residues. The CDR3 reads CASSPGTLAYEQYF. The CDR3 nucleotides are TGTGCCAGCAGCCCGGGGACACTCGCCTACGAGCAGTACTTC.

This clonotype was counted at least ten times. CDR3 sequence reads: CSFKSASGSYEQYF. For the CDR3, the DNA is TGCAGTTTTAAATCGGCTAGCGGCTCCTACGAGCAGTACTTC. This rearrangement joins TRBV20-1 to TRBJ2-7; the match to TRBD2 covers 7 bases. CDR1 is DFQATT, CDR2 SNEGSKA, per germline (reference sequence). After removal of 8 bases from V and 0 bases from J, the junction contained 10 bases not matched to a gene. The CDR3 sequence is 14 residues long.

This clonotype has more than one count but fewer than ten. Written as DNA, the CDR3 is TGTGCCAGCAGCTTAGCGCGAGTGACAACTAATGAAAAACTGTTTTTT. This sequence encodes CASSLARVTTNEKLFF. This rearrangement joins TRBV7-2 to TRBJ1-4; the D is unclear. Trimming took off 0 bases at V and 0 bases at J, with 8 bases between the two ends. Germline CDR1 is SGHTA and CDR2 is FQGNSA. The CDR3 runs 16 residues.